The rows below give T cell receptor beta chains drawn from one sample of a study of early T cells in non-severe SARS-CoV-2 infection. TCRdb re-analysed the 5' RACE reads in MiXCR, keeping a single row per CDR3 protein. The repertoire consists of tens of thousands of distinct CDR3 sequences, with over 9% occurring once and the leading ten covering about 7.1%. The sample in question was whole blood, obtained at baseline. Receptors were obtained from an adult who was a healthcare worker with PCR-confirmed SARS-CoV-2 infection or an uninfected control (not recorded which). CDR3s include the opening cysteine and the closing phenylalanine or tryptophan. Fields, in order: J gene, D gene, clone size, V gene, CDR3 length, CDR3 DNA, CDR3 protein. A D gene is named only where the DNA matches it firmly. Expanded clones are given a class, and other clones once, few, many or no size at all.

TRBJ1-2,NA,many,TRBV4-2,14,TGTGCCAGCAGCCAGGAAACCCAGGCGTATGGCTACACCTTC,CASSQETQAYGYTF
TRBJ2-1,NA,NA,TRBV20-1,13,TGCAGTGCTAGAGAGCCCAGGGGAGGCGAGCAGTTCTTC,CSAREPRGGEQFF
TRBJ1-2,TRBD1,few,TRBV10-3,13,TGTGCCACCCGGGACAGGGTAAACTATGGCTACACCTTC,CATRDRVNYGYTF
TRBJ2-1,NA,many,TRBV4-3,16,TGCGCCAGCAGCACAAGCCAGGTGGTCTCCTACAATGAGCAGTTCTTC,CASSTSQVVSYNEQFF
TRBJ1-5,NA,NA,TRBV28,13,TGTGCCAGCAGGGCCGGCACCCATCAGCCCCAGCATTTT,CASRAGTHQPQHF
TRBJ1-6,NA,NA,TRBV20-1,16,TGCAGTGCTAGGAGGGAGGGTCTTTACTATAATTCACCCCTCCACTTT,CSARREGLYYNSPLHF
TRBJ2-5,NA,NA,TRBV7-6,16,TGTGCCAGCAGCTTAGGGGGCAGGGGAATTGGAGAGACCCAGTACTTC,CASSLGGRGIGETQYF
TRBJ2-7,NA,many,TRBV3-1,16,TGTGCCAGCAGCCAAGATAGGGGGGGCCCTGGCCACGAGCAGTACTTC,CASSQDRGGPGHEQYF
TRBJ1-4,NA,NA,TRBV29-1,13,TGCAGCGGGAAAGGGGGATCTAATGAAAAACTGTTTTTT,CSGKGGSNEKLFF
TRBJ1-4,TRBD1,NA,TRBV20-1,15,TGCAGTGCCAACCCCCTATCGGCAGGGGGTGAAAAACTGTTTTTT,CSANPLSAGGEKLFF
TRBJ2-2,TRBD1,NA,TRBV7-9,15,TGTGCCAGCAGACGAGGGACAGCGAACACCGGGGAGCTGTTTTTT,CASRRGTANTGELFF
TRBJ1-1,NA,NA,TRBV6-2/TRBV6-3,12,TGTGCCAGCAGTTACTTGGAGTCGGTCGCTTTCTTT,CASSYLESVAFF
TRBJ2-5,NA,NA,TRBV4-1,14,TGCGCCAGCAGCCAAGGTTCGGGGAAGGAGACCCAGTACTTC,CASSQGSGKETQYF
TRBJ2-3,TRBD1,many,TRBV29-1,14,TGCAGCGTTGCTGTGAGACAGGGTGTAGATACGCAGTATTTT,CSVAVRQGVDTQYF
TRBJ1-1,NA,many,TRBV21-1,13,TGTGCCAGCAGACGGGGGGTAAGGACTGAAGCTTTCTTT,CASRRGVRTEAFF
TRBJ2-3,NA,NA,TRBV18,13,TGTGCCAGCTCCCCTTATTCGGAAGATACGCAGTATTTT,CASSPYSEDTQYF
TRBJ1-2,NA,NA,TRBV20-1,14,TGCAGTCCGTTCCGCTCGGGGGGTACCTATGGCTACACCTTC,CSPFRSGGTYGYTF
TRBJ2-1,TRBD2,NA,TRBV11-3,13,TGTGCCAGCTGCCGGGGACTATACAATGAGCAGTTCTTC,CASCRGLYNEQFF
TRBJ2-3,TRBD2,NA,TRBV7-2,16,TGTGCCAGCAGCTTAGGGGCGGGGGAGCACACAGATACGCAGTATTTT,CASSLGAGEHTDTQYF
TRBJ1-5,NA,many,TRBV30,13,TGTGCCTGGAGCCAGGGCTTCAATCAGCCCCAGCATTTT,CAWSQGFNQPQHF
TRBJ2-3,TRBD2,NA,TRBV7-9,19,TGTGCCAGCAGCTTAGGACTAGCGGGGGGCCCACGCCACACAGATACGCAGTATTTT,CASSLGLAGGPRHTDTQYF
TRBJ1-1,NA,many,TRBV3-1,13,TGTGCCAGCAGCCATGGGGTGAGAGAGGAAGCTTTCTTT,CASSHGVREEAFF